Following are 27 T cell receptor beta chains from one sample sequenced in a study of blood T cell repertoires in COVID-19. Sequenced by immunoSEQ multiplex PCR; TCRdb stores in-frame clones only, minus some. Here the sample spans about 200,000 clones, 87% being singletons. Material for sequencing was peripheral blood. The receptors come from a man between 60 and 75 years old who had recovered from COVID-19.

The chain uses TRBV28 and TRBJ2-7; D remains ambiguous. The germline V gene encodes CDR1 MDHEN and CDR2 SYDVKM. The V gene lost 2 bases and the J gene lost 0 bases, with 5 bases spanning the gap. The CDR3 has 13 residues. In DNA form, the CDR3 reads TGTGCCAGCAGTTTAGACTTCTCCTACGAGCAGTACTTC. Amino acid sequence: CASSLDFSYEQYF.

The chain employs TRBV19 and TRBJ1-5, with D possibly TRBD1 on 6 matching bases. Trimming removed 9 bases from V and 2 bases from J, with 11 bases in between. This CDR3 spans 13 amino acids. From germline, CDR1 is LNHDA and CDR2 SQIVND (reference sequence). CDR3 sequence: CASRQVGNQPQHF. CDR3 nucleotide sequence: TGTGCCAGCAGACAGGTGGGCAATCAGCCCCAGCATTTT.

The chain joins TRBV7-8 to TRBJ2-5, with 9 bases aligning to TRBD2. The length of the CDR3 is 15 residues. The V gene's germline CDR1 is SGHVS and CDR2 FQNEAQ. The junction had 2 bases not matched to a gene; V was cut back by 1 base and J by 2 bases. The CDR3 here is CASSLGLAEQETQYF. CDR3 in DNA: TGTGCCAGCAGCTTAGGACTAGCGGAACAAGAGACCCAGTACTTC. Combining the CDR3 with reference TRBV7-8 and TRBJ2-5 gives the whole variable domain GAGVSQSPRYKVAKRGQDVALRCDPISGHVSLFWYQQALGQGPEFLTYFQNEAQLDKSGLPSDRFFAERPEGSVSTLKIQRTQQEDSAVYLCASSLGLAEQETQYFGPGTRLLVL.

The chain uses TRBV6-5 and TRBJ2-7; TRBD1 agrees at 8 bases. The length of the CDR3 is 15 residues. With V trimmed by 0 bases and J by 2 bases, 3 bases remained unmatched. Per the germline V gene, CDR1 is MNHEY and CDR2 is SVGAGI. CDR3 coding DNA: TGTGCCAGCAGTTACTCAGACAGGGGTGCCTACGAGCAGTACTTC. The encoded protein is CASSYSDRGAYEQYF.

The chain recombines TRBV28 with TRBJ2-2; D may be TRBD2 (6 bases). Trimming took 6 bases from V and 5 from J, leaving 22 bases between them. Germline V gene sequence: CDR1 MDHEN, CDR2 SYDVKM. The CDR3 totals 17 residues. This chain's CDR3 is CASSSQAMGLHTGELFF. DNA for the CDR3: TGTGCCAGCAGCTCTCAGGCGATGGGACTCCATACCGGGGAGCTGTTTTTT. Full variable domain (rest looked up from reference TRBV28 and TRBJ2-2): DVKVTQSSRYLVKRTGEKVFLECVQDMDHENMFWYRQDPGLGLRLIYFSYDVKMKEKGDIPEGYSVSREKKERFSLILESASTNQTSMYLCASSSQAMGLHTGELFFGEGSRLTVL.

The chain links TRBV19 to TRBJ1-6; possibly TRBD1 for D (6 bases). Trimming took off 4 bases at V and 10 bases at J, with 14 bases between the two ends. The V gene's germline CDR1 is LNHDA and CDR2 SQIVND (reference sequence). The CDR3 consists of 14 residues. The CDR3 DNA is TGTGCCAGTAGTAACCCACCAGGGGAGTCACCCCTCCACTTT. Translation gives CASSNPPGESPLHF.

The chain joins TRBV6-5 to TRBJ1-2; 12 nucleotides line up with TRBD1. V was clipped by 0 bases and J by 4 bases; unmatched bases: 3. CDR3 length: 16 residues. CDR1 is MNHEY and CDR2 is SVGAGI in the germline V gene. CDR3 amino acids: CASSYSGTGGGYGYTF. CDR3 bases: TGTGCCAGCAGTTACTCCGGGACAGGGGGCGGCTATGGCTACACCTTC.

A remark on this clone: Other DNA sequences in this specimen translate into the identical CDR3. This chain joins TRBV18 and TRBJ1-1; D unresolved. In germline, CDR1 is KGHSH, CDR2 LQKENI. V lost 3 bases, J lost 1 base, and 6 bases lay in between. This CDR3 has 13 amino acids. The CDR3 protein is CASSPSGNTEAFF. CDR3 DNA sequence: TGTGCCAGCTCACCCTCGGGGAACACTGAAGCTTTCTTT.

The CDR3 sequence is CASSLGLVEAYNEQFF. As DNA, the CDR3 is TGTGCCAGCAGCTTAGGCCTTGTTGAGGCCTACAATGAGCAGTTCTTC. This sequence joins TRBV7-6 and TRBJ2-1; no clear D gene. Trimming removed 1 base at V and 2 bases at J, with 12 bases between. Per the germline V gene, CDR1 is SGHVS and CDR2 is FNYEAQ. This CDR3 comprises 16 residues.

This clone was detected only once. The rearrangement joins TRBV5-6 to TRBJ2-7, with 10 bases identical to TRBD2. Per germline, CDR1 SGHDT and CDR2 YYEEEE. The CDR3 sequence is 14 residues long. The V gene end was trimmed by 7 bases and the J gene end by 2 bases; junction bases not matched to a gene: 6. The CDR3 DNA follows: TGTGCCAGCTCCTTCGGGACTAGCGCCTACGAGCAGTACTTC. Protein sequence: CASSFGTSAYEQYF.

The chain couples TRBV5-1 to TRBJ1-2, with 7 bases matching TRBD1. The V gene end was trimmed by 4 bases and the J gene end by 8 bases; junction bases not matched to a gene: 11. The CDR3 contains 14 residues. CDR1 SGHRS and CDR2 YFSETQ come from the germline V gene. CDR3 DNA sequence: TGCGCCAGCAGCGGGACAGTCCTCGGAGGGGGCTACACCTTC. The encoded protein is CASSGTVLGGGYTF.

The V gene is TRBV2, the J gene TRBJ1-2; 9 bases map to TRBD1. Per the germline V gene, CDR1 is SNHLY and CDR2 is FYNNEI. The CDR3 contains 13 residues. With 6 bases clipped from V and 7 bases from J, the junction kept 6 bases outside the gene matches. This chain's CDR3 is CASSPDRGGGYTF. CDR3 sequence (DNA): TGTGCCAGCAGCCCCGACAGGGGGGGTGGCTACACCTTC.

The chain couples TRBV18 to TRBJ2-3; a weak D match, TRBD1 (6 bases). V was clipped by 3 bases and J by 0 bases, with 13 bases between them. Germline V gives CDR1 KGHSH, CDR2 LQKENI. The CDR3 totals 16 residues. This CDR3 is CASSPRQVASTDTQYF. In nucleotides, the CDR3 is TGTGCCAGCTCACCGAGACAGGTTGCTAGCACAGATACGCAGTATTTT.

The chain couples TRBV10-2 to TRBJ1-5; no clear D gene. V gave up 4 bases and J gave up 9 bases, with 16 bases separating them. The CDR3 consists of 14 residues. Looked up from germline, CDR1 is WSHSY and CDR2 is SAAADI. The CDR3 sequence: CASSVAAEVGPQHF. The CDR3 coding sequence is TGCGCCAGCAGTGTAGCGGCAGAAGTTGGGCCCCAGCATTTT.

V usage is TRBV19 and J usage is TRBJ2-4, with D possibly TRBD1 on 6 matching bases. Germline CDR1 and CDR2: LNHDA and SQIVND (reference sequence). With 6 bases removed from V and 0 bases from J, the gap between germline ends came to 12 bases. The CDR3 runs 15 residues. In DNA, the CDR3 is TGTGCCAGTAGCCCGGACAGACTAGCCAAAAACATTCAGTACTTC. Protein sequence: CASSPDRLAKNIQYF.

The rearrangement uses TRBV7-2 and TRBJ1-5; no reliable D call. V lost 7 bases, J lost 7 bases, and 11 bases lay in between. The germline CDR1 and CDR2 sequences are SGHTA and FQGNSA. The CDR3 totals 12 residues. CDR3 in DNA: TGTGCCAGCACCACCTTGGGCCAGCCCCAGCATTTT. As protein: CASTTLGQPQHF.

The rearrangement links TRBV30 to TRBJ1-1; possibly TRBD1 for D (6 bases). Germline CDR1 is GTSNPN and CDR2 is SVGIG (reference sequence). The V gene lost 1 base and the J gene lost 4 bases, with 13 bases spanning the gap. This CDR3 has 14 residues. CDR3 sequence: CAWSETGYGTEAFF. The DNA for the CDR3 is TGTGCCTGGAGTGAAACAGGGTATGGCACTGAAGCTTTCTTT.

The chain carries TRBV7-3 and TRBJ2-5; D is unresolved. The CDR3 totals 13 residues. Germline CDR1 SGHTA, CDR2 FQGTGA. V gave up 5 bases and J gave up 5 bases, with 12 bases separating them. In DNA form, the CDR3 reads TGTGCCAGCAGCACCACAGCTGACGAGACCCAGTACTTC. It is translated as CASSTTADETQYF.

The chain joins TRBV19 to TRBJ1-2; D is uncertain. Trimming stripped 5 bases from V and 2 bases from J, with 9 bases between. CDR1 is LNHDA and CDR2 is SQIVND in the germline V gene (reference sequence). The length of the CDR3 is 13 residues. The CDR3 DNA sequence: TGTGCCAGTAGTTTCAGAGGAAACTATGGCTACACCTTC. Its protein is CASSFRGNYGYTF. The entire variable domain, with the rest obtained from reference TRBV19 and TRBJ1-2, is as follows: DGGITQSPKYLFRKEGQNVTLSCEQNLNHDAMYWYRQDPGQGLRLIYYSQIVNDFQKGDIAEGYSVSREKKESFPLTVTSAQKNPTAFYLCASSFRGNYGYTFGSGTRLTVV.

This sequence joins TRBV11-1 and TRBJ2-3; D is possibly TRBD2 (6 bases). The CDR3 spans 16 residues. With 2 bases removed from V and 3 bases from J, the gap between germline ends came to 15 bases. The germline gives CDR1 SGHAT, CDR2 FQDESV (reference sequence). The CDR3 loop reads CASSLWGTGATDTQYF. The CDR3 DNA follows: TGTGCCAGCAGCTTATGGGGGACTGGGGCGACAGATACGCAGTATTTT.

The chain combines TRBV20-1 with TRBJ1-1; D is unclear. CDR1 and CDR2 from the germline V gene are DFQATT and SNEGSKA (reference sequence). Trimming cost V 1 base and J 10 bases, with 10 bases left between them. The CDR3 runs 11 residues. CDR3 in DNA: TGCAGTGCTAGAGTTGGCGGTGGAGCTTTCTTT. This codes for CSARVGGGAFF.

The rearrangement links TRBV15 to TRBJ1-5; a possible D gene is TRBD1 (5 bases). Germline CDR1 LNHNV, CDR2 YYDKDF (reference sequence). There are 13 residues in the CDR3. V dropped 5 bases and J dropped 6 bases, with 11 bases sitting between them. The CDR3 DNA reads as TGTGCCACCAGCGGGCAGGGTAGTCAGCCCCAGCATTTT. This sequence encodes CATSGQGSQPQHF.

The chain joins TRBV5-1 to TRBJ1-1; D is ambiguous. CDR3 length: 11 amino acids. Germline V CDR1 and CDR2: SGHRS, YFSETQ. The V end lost 3 bases, the J end lost 2 bases, and 2 bases lay between the germline ends. The CDR3 sequence: CASSSNTEAFF. CDR3 DNA: TGCGCCAGCAGCTCAAACACTGAAGCTTTCTTT. Full variable domain (rest looked up from reference TRBV5-1 and TRBJ1-1): KAGVTQTPRYLIKTRGQQVTLSCSPISGHRSVSWYQQTPGQGLQFLFEYFSETQRNKGNFPGRFSGRQFSNSRSEMNVSTLELGDSALYLCASSSNTEAFFGQGTRLTVV.

There are a few counts of this clone. The rearrangement joins TRBV20-1 to TRBJ1-1; no clear D. Germline V gene sequence: CDR1 DFQATT, CDR2 SNEGSKA (reference sequence). Trimming shortened V by 3 bases and J by 0 bases, and 8 bases separated the two germline ends. The CDR3 has 13 amino acids. The CDR3 loop reads CSASVQVNTEAFF. The CDR3 nucleotides read TGCAGTGCTAGTGTCCAGGTGAACACTGAAGCTTTCTTT.

The V and J genes are TRBV3-1 (or the pseudogene TRBV3-2) and TRBJ2-5, with a tentative D call TRBD2 (6 bases). CDR1 LGHDT and CDR2 YNNKEL come from the germline V gene (reference sequence). The CDR3 runs to 13 residues. The V end was cut by 3 bases, the J end by 9 bases, with 14 bases between. CDR3 amino acids: CASSHPAGEAQYF. As DNA, the CDR3 is TGTGCCAGCAGCCACCCTGCTGGGGAGGCCCAGTACTTC.

The V gene is TRBV15, the J gene TRBJ2-2, with unresolved D. Germline CDR1 and CDR2: LNHNV and YYDKDF (reference sequence). The CDR3 covers 16 residues. The ends were cut back, 4 bases at V and 0 bases at J, with 12 bases in the middle. CDR3 coding DNA: TGTGCCACCAGCAAGAGAAGACTCGCGAACACCGGGGAGCTGTTTTTT. It codes for CATSKRRLANTGELFF.

The genes are TRBV28 and TRBJ1-4; D remains ambiguous. V shed 3 bases and J shed 8 bases, with 13 bases lying between them. The germline gives CDR1 MDHEN, CDR2 SYDVKM. This CDR3 has 14 amino acids. The CDR3 sequence is CASSFITSLEKLFF. CDR3 coding DNA: TGTGCCAGCAGTTTTATCACGAGCCTAGAAAAACTGTTTTTT.